A selection of T cell receptor beta chains follows, all from one sample in a study of early T cells in non-severe SARS-CoV-2 infection. Each CDR3 protein is one row after TCRdb ran MiXCR on the 5' RACE reads. The sample lists some 40,000 distinct CDR3 sequences, around 4.5% occurring once. Sequenced material: whole blood. These receptors were taken from an adult who was a healthcare worker with PCR-confirmed SARS-CoV-2 infection or an uninfected control (not recorded which). Each CDR3 is given with its conserved first and last residue. D genes are given only for firm matches. The size of a clone is reported for some rows only, either as once, few or many, or as a class for expanded clones.

many	-	TRBV27	TRBJ2-3	TGTGCCAGCAGTTCTGGACAGAGACGGAATTATTTT	CASSSGQRRNYF
-	-	TRBV9	TRBJ1-5	TGTGCCAGCAGCGTAGATTCCAGTGGGCAACAGCCCCAGCATTTT	CASSVDSSGQQPQHF
many	-	TRBV6-1	TRBJ2-1	TGTGCCAGCAGCTCGCGCAATGAGCAGTTCTTC	CASSSRNEQFF
many	-	TRBV7-9	TRBJ1-1	TGTGCCAGCAGCTTAGACGTTAGGGCTTTCTTT	CASSLDVRAFF
many	-	TRBV28	TRBJ2-7	TGTGCCAGCGGGATAGGCTCCTACGAGCAGTACTTC	CASGIGSYEQYF
many	-	TRBV7-8	TRBJ2-5	TGTGCCAGCAGCCTCCTGGGGGAGACCCAGTACTTC	CASSLLGETQYF
many	TRBD1	TRBV15	TRBJ1-3	TGTGCCACCAGTGTTGACAGGGGTGGAAACACCATATATTTT	CATSVDRGGNTIYF
many	TRBD1	TRBV29-1	TRBJ1-1	TGCAGCGTTGTCGGGACAGTGAACACTGAAGCTTTCTTT	CSVVGTVNTEAFF
many	-	TRBV20-1	TRBJ1-3	TGCAGTGCTAGCCATGGGTGGGGAAACACCATATATTTT	CSASHGWGNTIYF
-	TRBD1	TRBV7-3	TRBJ1-2	TGTGCCAGCAGCTCCGGGACAGCATATGGCTACACCTTC	CASSSGTAYGYTF
-	-	TRBV3-1	TRBJ2-2	TGTACCAGCAGCCAAGATTACACCGGGGAGCTGTTTTTT	CTSSQDYTGELFF
few	TRBD1	TRBV29-1	TRBJ2-7	TGCAGCGTTAGGCGGACAGGGACCGACGAGCAGTACTTC	CSVRRTGTDEQYF
-	TRBD2	TRBV9	TRBJ2-3	TGTGCCAGCAGTCGAACTAGCGGGAGGACAGATACGCAGTATTTT	CASSRTSGRTDTQYF
many	-	TRBV28	TRBJ2-7	TGTGCCAGCAGTACAGGGCCCCCCTACGAGCAGTACTTC	CASSTGPPYEQYF
few	TRBD2	TRBV2	TRBJ2-3	TGTGCCAGCAGTGCTAGGAGCGGGGGCACAGATACGCAGTATTTT	CASSARSGGTDTQYF
many	-	TRBV27	TRBJ2-5	TGTGCCAGCAGTTTAGGAAAGACCCAGTACTTC	CASSLGKTQYF
few	TRBD1	TRBV7-9	TRBJ1-4	TGTGCCAGCAGCTTAAGTTGGGGACAGGGGTATGAAAAACTGTTTTTT	CASSLSWGQGYEKLFF
few	TRBD1	TRBV7-8	TRBJ1-6	TGTGCCAGCAGCTTATTTATGACAGGGGGCGCGTCCAATTCACCCCTCCACTTT	CASSLFMTGGASNSPLHF
few	-	TRBV30	TRBJ2-3	TGTGCCGGGCGGGACTCAAATACGCAGTATTTT	CAGRDSNTQYF
-	-	TRBV11-2	TRBJ2-7	TGTGCCAGCAGCGTTTCGGGGCCCTACGAGCAGTACTTC	CASSVSGPYEQYF
many	TRBD2	TRBV7-8	TRBJ2-3	TGTGCCAGCAGACTAGCGGAGACCACAGATACGCAGTATTTT	CASRLAETTDTQYF
few	-	TRBV11-2	TRBJ2-7	TGTGCCAGCAGCTCTGTAAGGCTGGGTGCCGCCTCCTACGAGCAGTACTTC	CASSSVRLGAASYEQYF
many	-	TRBV10-1	TRBJ2-3	TGCGCCAGCAGTGCAACAGATACGCAGTATTTT	CASSATDTQYF
-	-	TRBV7-2	TRBJ2-5	TGTGCCAGCAGCTTCATCCGAGAGGAGACCCAGTACTTC	CASSFIREETQYF
-	-	TRBV27	TRBJ1-1	TGTGCCAGCAGTTTATTAGGGCAGGAGAACACTGAAGCTTTCTTT	CASSLLGQENTEAFF
few	-	TRBV6-6	TRBJ2-2	TGTGCCAGCAGTACGACCGGGGAGCTGTTTTTT	CASSTTGELFF
many	TRBD2	TRBV10-3	TRBJ2-7	TGTGCCATCAGTGAAATGACTAGCGGCTCCTCCTACGAGCAGTACTTC	CAISEMTSGSSYEQYF